What follows are 12 T cell receptor beta chains derived from one specimen sequenced in a study of blood T cell repertoires in COVID-19. Assay used: immunoSEQ multiplex PCR; TCRdb lists only in-frame clones, some missing. The table lists more than 85,000 clones, about 80% of them singletons. Sequenced: peripheral blood. The receptors here all came from a man between 65 and 80 years old with acute or convalescent COVID-19.

The chain employs TRBV21-1 and TRBJ1-6; the DNA was not compared with TRBD1, the D call given in the table. TRBV21-1 represents a pseudogene. This CDR3 spans 17 amino acids. Here the CDR3 reads CASSADRGNSYNSPLHF. In nucleotides, the CDR3 is TGTGCCAGCAGCGCCGACAGGGGAAACTCCTATAATTCACCCCTCCACTTT.

This clone was seen more than once but under ten times. V and J are TRBV18 and TRBJ2-1; perhaps TRBD2 as D (6 bases). The CDR3 covers 14 residues. Trimming pared 3 bases from V and 1 base from J, leaving 7 bases between. Germline V gene lookup returns CDR1 KGHSH and CDR2 LQKENI. The CDR3 nucleotides read TGTGCCAGCTCACCCGGGGGATCCTACAATGAGCAGTTCTTC. Translation: CASSPGGSYNEQFF. Based on the CDR3 plus reference TRBV18 and TRBJ2-1, the full variable domain is NAGVMQNPRHLVRRRGQEARLRCSPMKGHSHVYWYRQLPEEGLKFMVYLQKENIIDESGMPKERFSAEFPKEGPSILRIQQVVRGDSAAYFCASSPGGSYNEQFFGPGTRLTVL.

The chain recombines TRBV27 with TRBJ2-3; 9 bases line up with TRBD2. The CDR3 spans 20 residues. V lost 5 bases and J lost 0; bases outside the gene matches: 18. Germline values: CDR1 MNHEY, CDR2 SMNVEV (reference sequence). DNA for the CDR3: TGTGCCAGCAGTCCACTCCCTTTGAGCGGGAGGTATACTAGCACAGATACGCAGTATTTT. Its protein product is CASSPLPLSGRYTSTDTQYF.

Concerning this clone itself: Compared with germline, one end of the junction differs, possibly owing to a read error. The chain combines TRBV12-3 or TRBV12-4 with TRBJ1-1; 11 positions agree with TRBD1. This CDR3 is 11 amino acids long. DNA of the CDR3: TGTGCCAGCTCAAGGACAGGGGGCCGTTCATTT. This translates into CASSRTGGRSF.

The chain recombines TRBV5-1 with TRBJ2-2; tentative D call: TRBD2 (6 bases). V lost 5 bases and J lost 4, with 12 bases in between. Germline assignment: CDR1 SGHRS and CDR2 YFSETQ. The CDR3 extends over 14 amino acids. The CDR3, as DNA: TGCGCCAGCAGGCCGGGAGAGGGCACCGGGGAGCTGTTTTTT. It translates to CASRPGEGTGELFF.

This clone came up a few times. The V gene is TRBV18, the J gene TRBJ1-2; possible D gene TRBD1, 6 bases. The CDR3 extends over 14 amino acids. Germline V gene sequence: CDR1 KGHSH, CDR2 LQKENI. V lost 3 bases, J lost 4 bases, and 12 bases lay in between. The CDR3 spells CASSPGGQPYGYTF. CDR3 bases: TGTGCCAGCTCACCTGGTGGACAGCCCTATGGCTACACCTTC.

The rearrangement joins TRBV5-1 to TRBJ2-1; TRBD2 matches at 11 bases. The CDR3 consists of 15 residues. Germline V CDR1 and CDR2: SGHRS, YFSETQ. V shed 2 bases and J 3 bases; nucleotides not matched to a gene: 1. This CDR3 is CASSFTSGSYNEQFF. The CDR3 coding sequence is TGCGCCAGCAGCTTTACTAGCGGGAGCTACAATGAGCAGTTCTTC.

The V gene is TRBV24-1, the J gene TRBJ1-4, with 7 bases that match TRBD1. The J segment lost 8 bases and the V segment lost 6 bases, leaving 11 bases of the junction unmatched. Germline values: CDR1 KGHDR, CDR2 SFDVKD. This CDR3 contains 15 residues. CDR3 DNA sequence: TGTGCCACCAGTAGGTCACAGGGGCCTACGGAAAAACTGTTTTTT. Encoded protein: CATSRSQGPTEKLFF.

J is TRBJ1-5 and V is TRBV28; maybe TRBD1 (5 bases). V shed 7 bases and J shed 6 bases, with 16 bases lying between them. The germline V gene encodes CDR1 MDHEN and CDR2 SYDVKM. CDR3 length: 14 residues. CDR3 region: CASTLGRGGQPQHF. The CDR3 nucleotides are TGTGCCAGCACCCTGGGTAGGGGAGGTCAGCCCCAGCATTTT.

This clone was seen once. J is TRBJ1-1 and V is TRBV7-2, with TRBD1 as a possible D gene (5 bases). The V and J ends lost 2 bases and 5 bases respectively, with 15 bases between them. This CDR3 is built from 15 residues. The germline gives CDR1 SGHTA, CDR2 FQGNSA. The CDR3 region is CASSLRSDIGTEAFF. DNA for the CDR3: TGTGCCAGCAGCTTAAGGTCGGACATTGGGACTGAAGCTTTCTTT.

In its sample, this clone was seen once. The V and J genes are TRBV11-1 and TRBJ2-7, with TRBD2 matching over 9 bases. There are 15 residues in the CDR3. The trim removed 3 bases at V and 6 bases at J, leaving 9 bases unmatched. From germline, CDR1 is SGHAT and CDR2 FQDESV (reference sequence). In DNA form, the CDR3 reads TGTGCCAGCAGCTTTTCTCCGGGACTAGCTGGCGAGCAGTACTTC. It is translated as CASSFSPGLAGEQYF.

The J gene is TRBJ2-1, the V gene TRBV6-1; tentative D call: TRBD1 (5 bases). This CDR3 is 12 amino acids long. Germline CDR1 and CDR2: MNHNS and SASEGT. V lost 2 bases, J lost 6 bases, and 5 bases lay in between. CDR3 residues: CASSEQGNEQFF. The CDR3 nucleotides read TGTGCCAGCAGTGAACAGGGCAATGAGCAGTTCTTC.